This T cell receptor (beta chain) was obtained from a study of cytomegalovirus exposure and HLA in healthy donors. 60 Vbeta and 13 Jbeta primers were used in PCR. The assay was immunoSEQ multiplex PCR, and TCRdb's table has in-frame clones only and misses some. Here the sample spans some 200,000 clones, roughly four fifths being singletons. The CDR3 loop spans 15 amino acids. With V trimmed by 0 bases and J by 4 bases, 3 bases remained unmatched. Germline V CDR1 and CDR2: SNHLY, FYNNEI. This chain links TRBV2 with TRBJ2-3; 8 nucleotides agree with TRBD2. Sequencing used PBMCs. This TCR derives from a girl aged 2 to 9 in good health and CMV-seronegative. This CDR3 reads CASSEARGEADTQYF. The DNA of the CDR3 is TGTGCCAGCAGTGAAGCGCGGGGGGAAGCAGATACGCAGTATTTT.